Many counts were recorded for the clone carrying this TCR beta chain. Its target is unknown. This sample was taken from a study of response to subunit inactivated influenza vaccine. Regarding the study as a whole: Few new T cells, the authors suggested, are recruited by each seasonal influenza vaccination.

TCRdb independently ran MiXCR on the RT-PCR reads; one entry per CDR3 protein. The sample includes about 780,000 distinct CDR3 sequences, less than 20% of them seen just once. The CDR3 length is 14 residues. Between the trimmed V and J ends, which lost 2 bases and 5 bases, there was a span of 12 bases. From germline, CDR1 is SGHTA and CDR2 FQGNSA. The origin of this receptor is a man aged 50 to 60 who received an inactivated influenza vaccine. The material sequenced was PBMCs from blood, taken about 5 days after vaccination. The chain links TRBV7-2 to TRBJ2-5; tentative D call: TRBD1 (5 bases). As DNA, the CDR3 is TGTGCCAGCAGCTTATGGGGCCTGCGGGAGACCCAGTACTTC. Encoded protein: CASSLWGLRETQYF.